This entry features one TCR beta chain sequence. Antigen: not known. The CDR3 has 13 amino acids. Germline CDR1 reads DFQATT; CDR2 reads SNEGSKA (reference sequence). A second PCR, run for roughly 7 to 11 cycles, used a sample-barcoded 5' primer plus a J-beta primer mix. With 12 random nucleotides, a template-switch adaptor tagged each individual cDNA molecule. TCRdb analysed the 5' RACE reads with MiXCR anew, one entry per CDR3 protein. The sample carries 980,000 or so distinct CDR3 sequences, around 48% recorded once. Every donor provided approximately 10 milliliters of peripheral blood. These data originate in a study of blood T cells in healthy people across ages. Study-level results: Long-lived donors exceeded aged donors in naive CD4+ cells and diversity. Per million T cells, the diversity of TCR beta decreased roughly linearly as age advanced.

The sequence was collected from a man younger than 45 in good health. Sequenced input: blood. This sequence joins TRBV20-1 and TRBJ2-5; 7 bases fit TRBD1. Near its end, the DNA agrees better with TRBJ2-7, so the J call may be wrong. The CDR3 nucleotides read TGCAGTGCTCGTCGGGACAGCACCTACGAGCAGTACTTC. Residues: CSARRDSTYEQYF.